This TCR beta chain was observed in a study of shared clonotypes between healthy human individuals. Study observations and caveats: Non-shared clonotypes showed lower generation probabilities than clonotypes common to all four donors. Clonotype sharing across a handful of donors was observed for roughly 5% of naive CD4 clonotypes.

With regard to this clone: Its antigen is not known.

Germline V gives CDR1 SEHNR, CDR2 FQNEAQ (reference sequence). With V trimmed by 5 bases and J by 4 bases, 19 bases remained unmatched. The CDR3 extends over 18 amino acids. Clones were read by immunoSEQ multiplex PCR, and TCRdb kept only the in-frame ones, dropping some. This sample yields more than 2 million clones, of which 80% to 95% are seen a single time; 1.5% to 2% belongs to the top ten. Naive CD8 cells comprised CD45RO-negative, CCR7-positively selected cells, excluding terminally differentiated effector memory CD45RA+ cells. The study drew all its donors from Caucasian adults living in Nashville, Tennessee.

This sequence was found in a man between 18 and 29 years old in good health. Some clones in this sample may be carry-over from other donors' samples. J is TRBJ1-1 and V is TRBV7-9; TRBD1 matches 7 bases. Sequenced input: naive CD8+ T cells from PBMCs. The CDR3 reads CASSATDRLRGIGTEAFF. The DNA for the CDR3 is TGTGCCAGCAGCGCAACGGACAGGTTGCGGGGGATTGGCACTGAAGCTTTCTTT.